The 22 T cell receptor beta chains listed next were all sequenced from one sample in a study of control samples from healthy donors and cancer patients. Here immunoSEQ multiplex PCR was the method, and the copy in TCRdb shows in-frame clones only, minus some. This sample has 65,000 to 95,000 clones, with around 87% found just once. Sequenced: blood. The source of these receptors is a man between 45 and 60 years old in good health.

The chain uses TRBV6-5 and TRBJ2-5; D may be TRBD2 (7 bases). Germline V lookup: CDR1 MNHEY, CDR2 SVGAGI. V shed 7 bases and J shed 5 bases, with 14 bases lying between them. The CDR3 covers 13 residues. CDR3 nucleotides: TGTGCCAGCAAAAGGGGGGGAGGGGAGACCCAGTACTTC. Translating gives CASKRGGGETQYF.

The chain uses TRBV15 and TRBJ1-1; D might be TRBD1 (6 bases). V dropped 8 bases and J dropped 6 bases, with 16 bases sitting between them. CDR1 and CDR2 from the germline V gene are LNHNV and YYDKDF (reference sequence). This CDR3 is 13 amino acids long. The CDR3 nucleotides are TGTGCCACCCAAACACAGGGTTTCGCTGAAGCTTTCTTT. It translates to CATQTQGFAEAFF.

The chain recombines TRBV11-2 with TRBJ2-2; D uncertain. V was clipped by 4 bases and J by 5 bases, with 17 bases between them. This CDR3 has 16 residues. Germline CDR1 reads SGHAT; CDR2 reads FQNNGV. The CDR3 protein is CASSSVDAARTGELFF. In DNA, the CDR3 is TGTGCCAGCAGCTCTGTGGACGCGGCGAGGACCGGGGAGCTGTTTTTT.

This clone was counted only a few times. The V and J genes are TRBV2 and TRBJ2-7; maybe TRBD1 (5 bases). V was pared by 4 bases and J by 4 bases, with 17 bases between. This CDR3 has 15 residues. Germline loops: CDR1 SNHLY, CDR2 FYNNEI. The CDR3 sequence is CASSGSDTKPYEQYV. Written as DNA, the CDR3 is TGTGCCAGCAGTGGGTCGGACACAAAACCTTACGAGCAGTACGTC.

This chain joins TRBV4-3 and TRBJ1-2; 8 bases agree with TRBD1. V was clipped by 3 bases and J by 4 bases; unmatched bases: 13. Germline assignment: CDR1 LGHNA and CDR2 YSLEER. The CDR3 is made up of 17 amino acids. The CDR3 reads CASSQIGSGQGTYGYTF. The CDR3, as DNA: TGCGCCAGCAGCCAGATCGGTTCCGGACAGGGTACCTATGGCTACACCTTC.

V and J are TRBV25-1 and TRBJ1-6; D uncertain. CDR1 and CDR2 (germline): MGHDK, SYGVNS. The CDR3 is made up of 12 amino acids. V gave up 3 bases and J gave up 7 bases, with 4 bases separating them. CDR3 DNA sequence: TGTGCCAGCAGTGAGGCGAATTCACCCCTCCACTTT. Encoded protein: CASSEANSPLHF.

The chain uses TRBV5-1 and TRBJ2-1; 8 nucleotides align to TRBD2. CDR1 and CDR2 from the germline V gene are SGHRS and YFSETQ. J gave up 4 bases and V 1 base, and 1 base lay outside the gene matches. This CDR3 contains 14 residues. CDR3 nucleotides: TGCGCCAGCAGCTTGTTAGCGGGATACAATGAGCAGTTCTTC. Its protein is CASSLLAGYNEQFF.

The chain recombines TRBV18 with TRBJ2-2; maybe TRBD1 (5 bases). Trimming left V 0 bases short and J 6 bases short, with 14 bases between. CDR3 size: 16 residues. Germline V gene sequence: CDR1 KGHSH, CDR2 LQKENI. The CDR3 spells CASSPPAQGRAGELFF. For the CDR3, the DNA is TGTGCCAGCTCACCACCGGCCCAGGGAAGGGCCGGGGAGCTGTTTTTT. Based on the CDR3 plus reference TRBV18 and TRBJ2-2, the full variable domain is NAGVMQNPRHLVRRRGQEARLRCSPMKGHSHVYWYRQLPEEGLKFMVYLQKENIIDESGMPKERFSAEFPKEGPSILRIQQVVRGDSAAYFCASSPPAQGRAGELFFGEGSRLTVL.

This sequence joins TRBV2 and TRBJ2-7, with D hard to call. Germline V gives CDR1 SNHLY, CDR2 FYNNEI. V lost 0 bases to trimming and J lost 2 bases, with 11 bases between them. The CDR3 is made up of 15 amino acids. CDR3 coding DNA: TGTGCCAGCAGTGAAGCCGCGAACAGAGCCTACGAGCAGTACTTC. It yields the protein CASSEAANRAYEQYF.

CDR3 amino acids: CASSYGTLDFYEQYV. Here the CDR3 DNA reads TGTGCCAGCAGTTACGGGACGTTAGATTTCTACGAGCAGTACGTC. The V and J genes are TRBV6-2 or TRBV6-3 and TRBJ2-7; the D call may be TRBD1 or TRBD2 (5 bases each). The germline V gene has CDR1 MNHEY and CDR2 SVGEGT. V was trimmed by 2 bases and J by 3 bases, leaving 14 bases between them. There are 15 residues in the CDR3.

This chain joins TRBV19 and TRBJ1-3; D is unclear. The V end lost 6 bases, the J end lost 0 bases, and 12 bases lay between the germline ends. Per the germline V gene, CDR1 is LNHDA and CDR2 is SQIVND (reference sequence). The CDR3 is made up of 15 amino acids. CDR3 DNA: TGTGCCAGTAGCTCCGGACCGTTCTCTGGAAACACCATATATTTT. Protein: CASSSGPFSGNTIYF.

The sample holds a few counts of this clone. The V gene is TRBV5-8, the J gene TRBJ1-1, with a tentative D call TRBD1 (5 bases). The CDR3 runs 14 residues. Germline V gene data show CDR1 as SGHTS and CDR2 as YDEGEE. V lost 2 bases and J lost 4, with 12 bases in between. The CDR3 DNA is TGTGCCAGCAGCTTCGGGGGTTATGCCACTGAAGCTTTCTTT. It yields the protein CASSFGGYATEAFF. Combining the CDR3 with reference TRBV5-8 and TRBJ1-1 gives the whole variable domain EAGVTQSPTHLIKTRGQQATLRCSPISGHTSVYWYQQALGLGLQFLLWYDEGEERNRGNFPPRFSGRQFPNYSSELNVNALELEDSALYLCASSFGGYATEAFFGQGTRLTVV.

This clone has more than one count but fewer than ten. The CDR3 loop is CASSLSSLAGEWEQFF. The CDR3, as DNA: TGTGCCAGCAGCCTCAGCTCACTAGCGGGAGAGTGGGAGCAGTTCTTC. This chain connects TRBV6-2 or TRBV6-3 to TRBJ2-1; 11 bases map to TRBD2. This CDR3 is built from 16 residues. V lost 6 bases, J lost 10 bases, and 14 bases stayed unmatched. Germline CDR1 is MNHEY and CDR2 is SVGEGT.

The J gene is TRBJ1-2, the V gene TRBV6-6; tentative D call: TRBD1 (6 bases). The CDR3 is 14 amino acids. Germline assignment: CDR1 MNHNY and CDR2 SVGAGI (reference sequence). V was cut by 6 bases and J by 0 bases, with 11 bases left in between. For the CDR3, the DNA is TGTGCCAGCAGCTACAGGGATACTAACTATGGCTACACCTTC. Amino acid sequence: CASSYRDTNYGYTF.

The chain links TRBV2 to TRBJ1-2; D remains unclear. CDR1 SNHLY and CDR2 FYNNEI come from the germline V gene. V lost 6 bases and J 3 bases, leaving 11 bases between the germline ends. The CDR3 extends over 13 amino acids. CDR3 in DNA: TGTGCCAGCAGGGCGGACGGAGACTATGGCTACACCTTC. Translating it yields CASRADGDYGYTF.

The CDR3 loop reads CASSLLGTNTGELFF. The DNA of the CDR3 is TGTGCCAGCAGTTTATTAGGCACCAACACCGGGGAGCTGTTTTTT. J is TRBJ2-2 and V is TRBV28; D is ambiguous. The CDR3 consists of 15 residues. From germline, CDR1 is MDHEN and CDR2 SYDVKM. The V and J ends lost 1 base and 2 bases respectively, with 8 bases between them.

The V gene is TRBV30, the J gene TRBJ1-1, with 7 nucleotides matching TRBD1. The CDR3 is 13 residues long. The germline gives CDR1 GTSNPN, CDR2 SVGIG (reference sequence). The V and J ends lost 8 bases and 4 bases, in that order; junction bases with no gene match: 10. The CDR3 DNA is TGTGCCGGAAAGGGGGCGCTGGGCACTGAAGCTTTCTTT. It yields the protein CAGKGALGTEAFF. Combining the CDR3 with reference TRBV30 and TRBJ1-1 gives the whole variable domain SQTIHQWPATLVQPVGSPLSLECTVEGTSNPNLYWYRQAAGRGLQLLFYSVGIGQISSEVPQNLSASRPQDRQFILSSKKLLLSDSGFYLCAGKGALGTEAFFGQGTRLTVV.

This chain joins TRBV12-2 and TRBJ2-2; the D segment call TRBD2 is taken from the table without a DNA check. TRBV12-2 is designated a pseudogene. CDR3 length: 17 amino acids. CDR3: CASRLLEEWVSSGELFF. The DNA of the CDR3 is TGTGCAAGTCGCTTACTGGAGGAATGGGTCTCCTCCGGGGAGCTGTTTTTT.

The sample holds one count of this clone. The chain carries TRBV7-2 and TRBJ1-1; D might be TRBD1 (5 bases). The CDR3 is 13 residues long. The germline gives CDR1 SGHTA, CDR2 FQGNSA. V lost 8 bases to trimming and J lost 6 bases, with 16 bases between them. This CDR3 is CASLTDRSAEAFF. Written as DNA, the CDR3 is TGTGCCAGCTTGACCGACAGAAGCGCTGAAGCTTTCTTT. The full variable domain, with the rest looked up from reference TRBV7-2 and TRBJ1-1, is GAGVSQSPSNKVTEKGKDVELRCDPISGHTALYWYRQSLGQGLEFLIYFQGNSAPDKSGLPSDRFSAERTGGSVSTLTIQRTQQEDSAVYLCASLTDRSAEAFFGQGTRLTVV.

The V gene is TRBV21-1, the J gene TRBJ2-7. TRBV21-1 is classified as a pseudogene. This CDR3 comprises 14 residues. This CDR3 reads CASSHPPAGGKQYV. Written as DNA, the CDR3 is TGTGCCAGCAGCCACCCGCCTGCTGGGGGTAAGCAGTACGTC.

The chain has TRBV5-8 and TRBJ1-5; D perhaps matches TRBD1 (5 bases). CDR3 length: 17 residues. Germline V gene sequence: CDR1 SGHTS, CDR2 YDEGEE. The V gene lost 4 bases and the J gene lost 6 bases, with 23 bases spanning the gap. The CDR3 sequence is CASSPAGHFLFSQPQHF. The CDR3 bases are TGTGCCAGCAGCCCTGCGGGGCATTTTTTGTTCAGTCAGCCCCAGCATTTT.

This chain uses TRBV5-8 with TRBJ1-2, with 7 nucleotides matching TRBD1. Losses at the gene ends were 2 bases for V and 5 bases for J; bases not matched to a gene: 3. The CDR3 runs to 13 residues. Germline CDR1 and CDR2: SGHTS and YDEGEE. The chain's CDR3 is CASSFDREYGYTF. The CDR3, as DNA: TGTGCCAGCAGCTTTGACAGGGAGTATGGCTACACCTTC.